The present TCR beta chain was sequenced within a study of Graves' ophthalmopathy and Graves' hyperthyroidism. Study observations and caveats: Blood also held most thyroid clonotypes expanded above 0.001 frequency.

The sequenced template was RNA, covering the TCR beta CDR3 region. HTBI primers were employed in first-round RT-PCR, then a second-round multiplex PCR followed. One entry per CDR3 protein results from TCRdb running MiXCR on the multiplex PCR reads. The table has 350,000 or so distinct CDR3 sequences, around a sixth seen once. This clonotype was observed many times. No antigen is known for it. There are 15 residues in the CDR3. CDR1 SGHTA and CDR2 FQGNSA come from the germline V gene. Trimming took off 5 bases at V and 5 bases at J, with 18 bases between the two ends. Source material: peripheral blood. This clonotype was sampled from an adult man with Graves' ophthalmopathy. This rearrangement joins TRBV7-2 to TRBJ2-5; possibly TRBD1 or TRBD2 for D (5 bases each). CDR3 loop: CASSPLGLAEETQYF. The CDR3 nucleotides are TGTGCCAGCAGCCCCCTGGGGCTAGCTGAGGAGACCCAGTACTTC.